This TCR beta chain appears in the sequencing data of a study of identical twins. Study conclusions and caveats: While abundant cord blood beta clonotypes carried fewer insertions, memory repertoires showed no such pattern.

TCRdb called the 5' RACE reads again in MiXCR, with one record for every CDR3 protein. The table includes about 500,000 distinct CDR3 sequences, approximately 15% detected once. The sample holds many counts of this clonotype. The antigen remains undetermined. The CDR3 runs to 14 residues. CDR1 is MNHEY and CDR2 is SMNVEV in the germline V gene (reference sequence). Trimming shortened V by 4 bases and J by 3 bases, and 10 bases separated the two germline ends. Another study also made use of these data, one on yellow fever vaccine responses in identical twins.

This sequence originates from a young woman in good health. The source material was CD4+ T cells sorted from blood. This chain connects TRBV27 to TRBJ2-1; the D gene is possibly TRBD2 (5 bases). The CDR3: CASSYDGDYNEQFF. CDR3 sequence (DNA): TGTGCCAGCAGTTACGACGGGGACTACAATGAGCAGTTCTTC.